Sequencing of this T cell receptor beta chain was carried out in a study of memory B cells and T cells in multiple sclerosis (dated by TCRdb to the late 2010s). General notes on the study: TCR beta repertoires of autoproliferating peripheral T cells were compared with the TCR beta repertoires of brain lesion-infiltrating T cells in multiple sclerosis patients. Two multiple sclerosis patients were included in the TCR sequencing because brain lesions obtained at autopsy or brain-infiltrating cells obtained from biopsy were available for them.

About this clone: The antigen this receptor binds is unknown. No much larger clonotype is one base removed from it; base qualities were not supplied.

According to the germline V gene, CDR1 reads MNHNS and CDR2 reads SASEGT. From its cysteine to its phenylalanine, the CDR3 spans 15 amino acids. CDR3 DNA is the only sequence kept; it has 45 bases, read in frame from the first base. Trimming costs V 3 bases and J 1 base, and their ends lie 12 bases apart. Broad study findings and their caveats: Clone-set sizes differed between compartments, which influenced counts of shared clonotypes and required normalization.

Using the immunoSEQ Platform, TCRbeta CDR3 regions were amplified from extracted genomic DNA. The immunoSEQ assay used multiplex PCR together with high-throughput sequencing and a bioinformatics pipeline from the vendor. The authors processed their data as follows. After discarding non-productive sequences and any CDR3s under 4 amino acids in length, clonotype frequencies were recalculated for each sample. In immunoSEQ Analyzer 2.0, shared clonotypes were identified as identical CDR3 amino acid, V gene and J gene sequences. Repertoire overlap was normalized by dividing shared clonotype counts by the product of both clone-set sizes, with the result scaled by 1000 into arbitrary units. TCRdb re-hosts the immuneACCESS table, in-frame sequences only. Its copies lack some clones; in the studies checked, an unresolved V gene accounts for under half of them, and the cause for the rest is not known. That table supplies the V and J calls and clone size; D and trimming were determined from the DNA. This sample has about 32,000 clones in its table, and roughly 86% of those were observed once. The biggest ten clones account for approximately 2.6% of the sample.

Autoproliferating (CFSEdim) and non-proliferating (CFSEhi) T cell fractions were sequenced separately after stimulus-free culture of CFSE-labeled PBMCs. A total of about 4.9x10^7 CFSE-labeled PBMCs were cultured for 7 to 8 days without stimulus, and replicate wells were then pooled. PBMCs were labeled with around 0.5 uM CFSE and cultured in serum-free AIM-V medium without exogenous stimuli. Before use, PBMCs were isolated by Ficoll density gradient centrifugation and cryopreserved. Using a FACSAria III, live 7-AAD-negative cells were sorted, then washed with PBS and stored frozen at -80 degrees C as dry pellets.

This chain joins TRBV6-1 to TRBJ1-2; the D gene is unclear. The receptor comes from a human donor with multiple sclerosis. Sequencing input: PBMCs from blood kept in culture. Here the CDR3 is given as CASSEAGQVNYGYTF. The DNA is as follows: TGTGCCAGCAGTGAGGCCGGGCAGGTTAACTATGGCTACACCTTC.